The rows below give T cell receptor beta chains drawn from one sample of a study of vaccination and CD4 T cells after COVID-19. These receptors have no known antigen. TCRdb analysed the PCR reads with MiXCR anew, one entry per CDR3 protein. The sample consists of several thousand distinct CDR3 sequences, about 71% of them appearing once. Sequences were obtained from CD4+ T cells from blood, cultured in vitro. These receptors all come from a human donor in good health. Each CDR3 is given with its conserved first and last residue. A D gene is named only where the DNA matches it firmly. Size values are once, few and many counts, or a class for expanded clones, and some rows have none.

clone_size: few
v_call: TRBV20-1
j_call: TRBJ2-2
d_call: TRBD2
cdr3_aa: CSAPMGLAGAGELFF
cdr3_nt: TGCAGTGCCCCCATGGGACTAGCGGGGGCCGGGGAGCTGTTTTTT

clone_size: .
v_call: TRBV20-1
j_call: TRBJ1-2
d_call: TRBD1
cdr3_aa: CSAGGGTDYGYTF
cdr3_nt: TGCAGTGCTGGGGGAGGGACAGACTATGGCTACACCTTC

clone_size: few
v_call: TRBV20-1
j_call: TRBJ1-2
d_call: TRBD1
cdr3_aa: CSARVVGTGGYYGYTF
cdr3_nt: TGCAGTGCTAGAGTCGTAGGGACAGGGGGGTACTATGGCTACACCTTC

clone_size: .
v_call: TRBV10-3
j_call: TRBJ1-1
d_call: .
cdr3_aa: CAISQGVGTEAFF
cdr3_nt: TGTGCCATCAGTCAGGGTGTGGGAACTGAAGCTTTCTTT

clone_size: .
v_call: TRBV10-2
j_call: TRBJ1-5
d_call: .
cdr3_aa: CASSEPDGYQPQHF
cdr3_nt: TGCGCCAGCAGTGAGCCGGACGGTTATCAGCCCCAGCATTTT

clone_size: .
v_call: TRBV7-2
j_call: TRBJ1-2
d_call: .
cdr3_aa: CASSLVGRGSNYGYTF
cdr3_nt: TGTGCCAGCAGCTTAGTTGGGAGGGGGTCCAACTATGGCTACACCTTC

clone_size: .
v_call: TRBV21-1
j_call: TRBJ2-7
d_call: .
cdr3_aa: CASNKGRGRSYEQYF
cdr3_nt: TGTGCCAGCAACAAGGGGCGGGGGCGTTCCTACGAGCAGTACTTC

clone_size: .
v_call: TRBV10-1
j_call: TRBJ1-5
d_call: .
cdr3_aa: CASSGSLNQPQHF
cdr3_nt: TGCGCCAGCAGTGGGAGCCTCAATCAGCCCCAGCATTTT

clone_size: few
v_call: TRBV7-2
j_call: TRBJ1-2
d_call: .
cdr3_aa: CASSRNSRRVISEGYTF
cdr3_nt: TGTGCCAGCAGCCGAAACTCGCGGCGCGTAATATCTGAGGGCTACACCTTC

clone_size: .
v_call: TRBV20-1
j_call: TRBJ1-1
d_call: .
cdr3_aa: CSAFLGQYEAFF
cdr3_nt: TGCAGTGCTTTCTTAGGGCAGTATGAAGCTTTCTTT

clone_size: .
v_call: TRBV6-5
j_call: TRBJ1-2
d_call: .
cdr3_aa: CASSSGIYGYTF
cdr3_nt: TGTGCCAGCAGTTCAGGGATCTATGGCTACACCTTC

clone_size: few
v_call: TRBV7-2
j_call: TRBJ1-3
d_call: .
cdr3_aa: CASSLGPRSSGNTIYF
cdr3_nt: TGTGCCAGCAGCTTAGGTCCGCGAAGCTCTGGAAACACCATATATTTT

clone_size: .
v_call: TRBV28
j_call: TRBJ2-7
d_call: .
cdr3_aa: CASSLQWEQYF
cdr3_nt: TGTGCCAGCAGTCTTCAGTGGGAGCAGTACTTC

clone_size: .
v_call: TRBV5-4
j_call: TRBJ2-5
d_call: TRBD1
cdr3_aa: CASSGGQGVIETQYF
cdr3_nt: TGTGCCAGCAGCGGCGGACAGGGGGTTATAGAGACCCAGTACTTC

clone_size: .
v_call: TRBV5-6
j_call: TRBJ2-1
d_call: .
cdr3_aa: CASSPLGIRNEQFF
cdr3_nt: TGTGCCAGCAGCCCCCTTGGGATACGCAATGAGCAGTTCTTC

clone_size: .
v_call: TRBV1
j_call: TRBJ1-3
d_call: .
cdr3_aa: CTSSGNTIYF
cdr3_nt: TGCACCAGCTCTGGAAACACCATATATTTT

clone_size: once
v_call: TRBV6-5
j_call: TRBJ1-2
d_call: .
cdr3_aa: CASSSTWSTNYGYTF
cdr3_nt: TGTGCCAGCAGTTCGACATGGAGTACAAACTATGGCTACACCTTC

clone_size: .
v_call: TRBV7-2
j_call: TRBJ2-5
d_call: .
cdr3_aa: CASSLGAGTQETQYF
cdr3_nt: TGTGCCAGCAGCTTAGGAGCGGGGACACAAGAGACCCAGTACTTC

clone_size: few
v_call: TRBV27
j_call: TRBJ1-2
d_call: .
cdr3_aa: CASSDTRISGGYTF
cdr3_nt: TGTGCCAGCAGTGACACCAGGATATCCGGGGGCTACACCTTC

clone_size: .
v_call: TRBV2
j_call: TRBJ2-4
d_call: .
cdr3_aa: CASRQLGIQYF
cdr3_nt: TGTGCCAGCAGGCAGTTGGGCATTCAGTACTTC

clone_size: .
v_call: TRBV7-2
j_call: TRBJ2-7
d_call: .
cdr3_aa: CASSFTGTYEQYF
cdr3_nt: TGTGCCAGCAGCTTTACAGGGACCTACGAGCAGTACTTC

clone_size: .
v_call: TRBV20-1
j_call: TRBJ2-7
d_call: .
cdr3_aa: CSGSPRVGYEQYF
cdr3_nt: TGCAGTGGCTCCCCCAGGGTTGGGTACGAGCAGTACTTC

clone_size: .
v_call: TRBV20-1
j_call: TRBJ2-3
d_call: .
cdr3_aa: CSASLDDWTDTQYF
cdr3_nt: TGCAGTGCTAGTTTAGACGACTGGACAGATACGCAGTATTTT

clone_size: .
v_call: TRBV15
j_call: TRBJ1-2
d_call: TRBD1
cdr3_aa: CATSEGTDSSFYGYTF
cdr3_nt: TGTGCCACCAGCGAGGGGACAGATTCCTCCTTCTATGGCTACACCTTC

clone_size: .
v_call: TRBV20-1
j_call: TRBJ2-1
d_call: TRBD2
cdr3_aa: CSARSQAGGFYNEQFF
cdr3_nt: TGCAGTGCTAGATCCCAAGCGGGGGGGTTCTACAATGAGCAGTTCTTC

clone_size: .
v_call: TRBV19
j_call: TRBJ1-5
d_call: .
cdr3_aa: CASMRRSRGGNQPQHF
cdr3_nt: TGTGCCAGTATGAGGAGGTCCCGGGGGGGCAATCAGCCCCAGCATTTT

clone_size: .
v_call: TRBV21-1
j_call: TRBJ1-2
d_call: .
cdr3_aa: CASRYSYGYTF
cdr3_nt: TGTGCCAGCAGGTACAGCTATGGCTACACCTTC

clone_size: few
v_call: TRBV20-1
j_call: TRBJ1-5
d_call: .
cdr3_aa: CSASLQVDQPQHF
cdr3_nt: TGCAGTGCTAGTCTACAGGTTGATCAGCCCCAGCATTTT

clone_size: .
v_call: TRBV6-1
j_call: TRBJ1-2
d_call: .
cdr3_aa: CASSAQGFRNYGYTF
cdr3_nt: TGTGCCAGCAGTGCCCAAGGGTTCCGAAACTATGGCTACACCTTC

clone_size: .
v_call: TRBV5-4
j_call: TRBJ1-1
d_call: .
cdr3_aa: CASSSGPNTEAFF
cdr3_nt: TGTGCCAGCAGCTCCGGGCCGAACACTGAAGCTTTCTTT

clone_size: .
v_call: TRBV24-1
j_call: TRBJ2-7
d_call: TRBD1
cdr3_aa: CASGQESEQYF
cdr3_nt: TGTGCCAGCGGACAGGAGAGCGAGCAGTACTTC

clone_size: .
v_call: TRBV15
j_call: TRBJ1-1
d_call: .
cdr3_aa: CATSSPAGTRAFF
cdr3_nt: TGTGCCACCAGCAGCCCAGCCGGGACACGAGCTTTCTTT

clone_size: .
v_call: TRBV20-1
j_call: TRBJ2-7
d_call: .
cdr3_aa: CSARAIKPTYEQYF
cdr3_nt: TGCAGTGCTAGGGCTATAAAACCTACCTACGAGCAGTACTTC

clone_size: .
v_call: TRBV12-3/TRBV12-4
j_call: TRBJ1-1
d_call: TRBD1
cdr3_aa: CASSKTGANTEAFF
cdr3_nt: TGTGCCAGCAGCAAGACAGGGGCGAACACTGAAGCTTTCTTT

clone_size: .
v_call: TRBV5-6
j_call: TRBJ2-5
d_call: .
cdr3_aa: CASSLYSQGTFQETQYF
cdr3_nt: TGTGCCAGCAGCTTGTATTCCCAGGGTACCTTCCAAGAGACCCAGTACTTC

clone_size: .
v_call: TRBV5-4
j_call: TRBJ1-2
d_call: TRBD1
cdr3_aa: CASSPGGGKSYGYTF
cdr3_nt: TGTGCCAGCAGCCCAGGGGGAGGGAAGAGCTATGGCTACACCTTC

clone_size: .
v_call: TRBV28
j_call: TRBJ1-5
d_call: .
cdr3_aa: CASNINRDQPQHF
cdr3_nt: TGTGCCAGCAACATAAACAGGGATCAGCCCCAGCATTTT

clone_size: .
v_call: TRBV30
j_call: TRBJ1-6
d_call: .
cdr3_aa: CAWSPRGPSPLHF
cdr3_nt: TGTGCCTGGAGTCCCCGTGGACCTTCACCCCTCCACTTT

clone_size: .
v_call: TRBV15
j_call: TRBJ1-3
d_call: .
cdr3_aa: CATSSGGSGNTIYF
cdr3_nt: TGTGCCACCAGCAGCGGGGGCTCTGGAAACACCATATATTTT

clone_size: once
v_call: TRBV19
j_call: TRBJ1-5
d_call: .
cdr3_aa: CASRPGTVYSNQPQHF
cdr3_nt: TGTGCCAGTAGACCCGGGACGGTCTATAGCAATCAGCCCCAGCATTTT

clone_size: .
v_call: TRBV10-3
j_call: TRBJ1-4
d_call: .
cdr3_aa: CATTQGSNEKLFF
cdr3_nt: TGTGCCACAACACAGGGATCTAATGAAAAACTGTTTTTT

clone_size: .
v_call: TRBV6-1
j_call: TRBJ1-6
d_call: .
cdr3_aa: CASSRGRQAPNSPLHF
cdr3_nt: TGTGCCAGCAGTAGAGGGAGACAGGCACCTAATTCACCCCTCCACTTT

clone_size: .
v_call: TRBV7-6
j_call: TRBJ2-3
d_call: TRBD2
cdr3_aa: CASSPTGLAGGDTQYF
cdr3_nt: TGTGCCAGCAGTCCGACCGGACTAGCGGGGGGAGATACGCAGTATTTT

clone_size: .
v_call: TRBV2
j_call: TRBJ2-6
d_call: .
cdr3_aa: CASKAGSGANVLTF
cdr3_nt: TGTGCCAGCAAGGCCGGCTCTGGGGCCAACGTCCTGACTTTC

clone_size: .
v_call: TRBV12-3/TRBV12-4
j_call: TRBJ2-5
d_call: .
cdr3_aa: CASSLATGPETQYF
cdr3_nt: TGTGCCAGCAGTTTAGCGACAGGCCCGGAGACCCAGTACTTC

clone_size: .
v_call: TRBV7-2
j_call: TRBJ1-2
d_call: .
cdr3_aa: CASSLAGRDAGYTF
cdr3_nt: TGTGCCAGCAGCTTAGCAGGGCGAGATGCGGGCTACACCTTC

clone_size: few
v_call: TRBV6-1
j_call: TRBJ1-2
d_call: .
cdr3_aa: CASSPRDIYGYTF
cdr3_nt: TGTGCCAGCAGTCCCAGGGACATCTATGGCTACACCTTC